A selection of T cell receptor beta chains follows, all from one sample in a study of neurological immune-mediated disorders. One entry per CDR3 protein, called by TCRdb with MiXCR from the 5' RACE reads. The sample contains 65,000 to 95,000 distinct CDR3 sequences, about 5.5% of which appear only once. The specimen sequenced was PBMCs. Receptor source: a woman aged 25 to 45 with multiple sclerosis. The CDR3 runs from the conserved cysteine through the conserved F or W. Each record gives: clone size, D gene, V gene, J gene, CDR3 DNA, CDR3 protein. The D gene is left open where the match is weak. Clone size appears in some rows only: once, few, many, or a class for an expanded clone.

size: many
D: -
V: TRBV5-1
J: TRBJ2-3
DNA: TGCGCCAGCAGCTTGGCCTGGGGGTCAGATACGCAGTATTTT
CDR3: CASSLAWGSDTQYF

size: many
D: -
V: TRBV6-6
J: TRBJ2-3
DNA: TGTGCCAGCAGTCTCTTTGTAGGTACGCAGTATTTT
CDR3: CASSLFVGTQYF

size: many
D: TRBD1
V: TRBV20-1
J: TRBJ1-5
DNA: TGCAGTGCTAGAACAGGGGGAAATCAGCCCCAGCATTTT
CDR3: CSARTGGNQPQHF

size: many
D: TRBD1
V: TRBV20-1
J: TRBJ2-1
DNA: TGCAGTGCCCTCATGGACAGGGCGGCCAATGAGCAGTTCTTC
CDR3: CSALMDRAANEQFF

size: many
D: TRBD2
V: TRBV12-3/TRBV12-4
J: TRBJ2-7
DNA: TGTGCCAGCAGTTTTATAGCGGGAGTTGTATACGAGCAGTACTTC
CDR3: CASSFIAGVVYEQYF

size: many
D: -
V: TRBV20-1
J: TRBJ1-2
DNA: TGCAGTGCTAGGCCCCTGGAACGGGACTATGGCTACACCTTC
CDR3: CSARPLERDYGYTF

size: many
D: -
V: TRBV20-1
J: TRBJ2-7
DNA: TGCAGTGCTCAGGTCGTCTCCACCGGCGAGCAGTACTTC
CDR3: CSAQVVSTGEQYF

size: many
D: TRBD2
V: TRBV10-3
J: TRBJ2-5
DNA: TGTGCCATCGGAGCAGGACTAGACCCCGAGACCCAGTACTTC
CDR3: CAIGAGLDPETQYF

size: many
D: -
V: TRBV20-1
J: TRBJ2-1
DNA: TGCAGTGCTAGAGATCCAGGGGGGTTAGTACGTGAGCAGTTCTTC
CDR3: CSARDPGGLVREQFF

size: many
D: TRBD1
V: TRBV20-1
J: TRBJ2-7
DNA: TGCAGTGCTAGAGATCTAGGACAGGGCGCGTACGAGCAGTACTTC
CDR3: CSARDLGQGAYEQYF

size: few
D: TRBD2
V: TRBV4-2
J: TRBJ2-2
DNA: TGTGCCAGCAGCCAAGATAGTACTAGCGGGGGGGCCGGGGAGCTGTTTTTT
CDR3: CASSQDSTSGGAGELFF

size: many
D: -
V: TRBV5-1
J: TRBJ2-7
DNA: TGCGCCAGCAGCCTCCGGGACGGTCAGTCCGAGCAGTACTTC
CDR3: CASSLRDGQSEQYF

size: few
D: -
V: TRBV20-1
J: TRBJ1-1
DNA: TGCAGTGCTTACCCGGGTCCCACTGAAGCTTTCTTT
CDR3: CSAYPGPTEAFF

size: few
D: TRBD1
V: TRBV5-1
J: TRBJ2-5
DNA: TGCGCCAGCAGCCCCGGACCGGACAGGGCGTGGGTCAGAGGGGAGACCCAGTACTTC
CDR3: CASSPGPDRAWVRGETQYF

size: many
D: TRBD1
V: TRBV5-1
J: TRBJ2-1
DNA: TGCGCCAGCAGCCAGGGACAGGGGGTGATTGAGCAGTTCTTC
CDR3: CASSQGQGVIEQFF

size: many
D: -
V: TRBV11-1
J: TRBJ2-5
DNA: TGTGCCAGCAGCTTCTACGGCGGGACCCACCAAGAGACCCAGTACTTC
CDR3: CASSFYGGTHQETQYF

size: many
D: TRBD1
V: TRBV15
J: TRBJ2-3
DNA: TGTGCCACCAGGACAGGGGGCACAGATACGCAGTATTTT
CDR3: CATRTGGTDTQYF

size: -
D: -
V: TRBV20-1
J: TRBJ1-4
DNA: TGCAGTGCTAGAGATGGGGGGGCCTGGACTAATGAAAAACTGTTTTTT
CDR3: CSARDGGAWTNEKLFF

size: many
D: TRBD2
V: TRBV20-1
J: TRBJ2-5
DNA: TGCAGTGCTAGCCGGACGGGAGGGCCGAAGAAGACCCAGTACTTC
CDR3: CSASRTGGPKKTQYF

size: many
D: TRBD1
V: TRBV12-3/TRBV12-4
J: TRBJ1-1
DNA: TGTGCCAGCAGTTCTCCTAGGACAGGGCCCTACACTGAAGCTTTCTTT
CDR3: CASSSPRTGPYTEAFF

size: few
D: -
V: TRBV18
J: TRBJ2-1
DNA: TGTGCCAGCTCAGGTACGGGTCTCTCCTACAATGAGCAGTTCTTC
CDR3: CASSGTGLSYNEQFF

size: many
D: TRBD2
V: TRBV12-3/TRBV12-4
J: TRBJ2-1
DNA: TGTGCCAGCAGTTTCTCCAGCGGGGGCTCCAATGAGCAGTTCTTC
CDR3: CASSFSSGGSNEQFF

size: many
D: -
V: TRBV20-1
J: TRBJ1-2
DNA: TGCAGTGCGGAGAGGCTGACCTATGGCTACACCTTC
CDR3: CSAERLTYGYTF

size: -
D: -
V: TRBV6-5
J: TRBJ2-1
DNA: TGTGCCAGCAGTTCCAACAACAATGAGCAGTTCTTC
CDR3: CASSSNNNEQFF